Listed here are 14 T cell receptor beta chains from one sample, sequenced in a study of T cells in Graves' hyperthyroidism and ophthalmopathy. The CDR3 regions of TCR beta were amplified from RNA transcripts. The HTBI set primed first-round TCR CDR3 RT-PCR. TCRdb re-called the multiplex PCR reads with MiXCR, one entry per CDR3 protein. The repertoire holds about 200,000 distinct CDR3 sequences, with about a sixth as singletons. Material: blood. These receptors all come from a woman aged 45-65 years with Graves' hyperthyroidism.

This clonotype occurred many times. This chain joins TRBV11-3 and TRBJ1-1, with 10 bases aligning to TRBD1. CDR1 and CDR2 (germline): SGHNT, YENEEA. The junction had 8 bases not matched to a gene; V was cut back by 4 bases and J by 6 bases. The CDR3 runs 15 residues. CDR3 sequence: CASSSRGQGSSEAFF. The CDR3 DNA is TGTGCCAGCAGCTCCCGGGGACAGGGGAGTTCTGAAGCTTTCTTT.

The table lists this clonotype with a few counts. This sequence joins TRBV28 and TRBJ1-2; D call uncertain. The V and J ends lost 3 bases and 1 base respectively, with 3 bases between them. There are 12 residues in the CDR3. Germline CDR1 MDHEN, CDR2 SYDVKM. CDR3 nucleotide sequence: TGTGCCAGCAGTTTTCTTAACTATGGCTACACCTTC. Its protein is CASSFLNYGYTF.

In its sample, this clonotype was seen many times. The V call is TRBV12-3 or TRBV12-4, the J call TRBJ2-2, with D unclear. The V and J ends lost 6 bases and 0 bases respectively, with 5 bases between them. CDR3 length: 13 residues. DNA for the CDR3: TGTGCCAGCAGGAGGCCGAACACCGGGGAGCTGTTTTTT. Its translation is CASRRPNTGELFF.

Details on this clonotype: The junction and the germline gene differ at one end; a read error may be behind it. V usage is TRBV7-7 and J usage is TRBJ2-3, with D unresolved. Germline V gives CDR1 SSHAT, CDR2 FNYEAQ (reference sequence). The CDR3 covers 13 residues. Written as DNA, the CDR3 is TGTGCTAGCAGCCCCCCAGGACCAGATACGCAGTATTTT. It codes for CASSPPGPDTQYF.

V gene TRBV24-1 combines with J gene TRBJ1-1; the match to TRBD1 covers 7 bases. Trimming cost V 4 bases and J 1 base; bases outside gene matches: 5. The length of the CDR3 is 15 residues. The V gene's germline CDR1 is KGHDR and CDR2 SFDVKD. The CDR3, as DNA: TGTGCCACCAGTGAGGCAGGGGGGGGGAACACTGAAGCTTTCTTT. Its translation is CATSEAGGGNTEAFF.

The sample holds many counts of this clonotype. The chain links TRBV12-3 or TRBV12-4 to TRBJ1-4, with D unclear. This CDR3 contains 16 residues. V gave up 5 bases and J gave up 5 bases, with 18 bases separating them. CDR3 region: CASSPGPNPLNEKLFF. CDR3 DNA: TGTGCCAGCAGTCCCGGGCCAAACCCCCTAAATGAAAAACTGTTTTTT.

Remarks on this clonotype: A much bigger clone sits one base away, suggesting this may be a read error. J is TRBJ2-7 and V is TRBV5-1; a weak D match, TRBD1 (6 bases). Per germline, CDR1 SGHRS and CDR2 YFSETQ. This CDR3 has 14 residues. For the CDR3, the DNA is TGCGCCAGCAGCCCACTCCAGGGGACCTACGAGCAGTGCTTC. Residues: CASSPLQGTYEQCF.

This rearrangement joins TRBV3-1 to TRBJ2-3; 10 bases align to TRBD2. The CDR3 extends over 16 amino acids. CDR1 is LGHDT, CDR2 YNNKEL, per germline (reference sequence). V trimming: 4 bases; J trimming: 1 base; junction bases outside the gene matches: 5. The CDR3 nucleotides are TGTGCCAGCAGCCTAATAACTAGCGGGGGCACAGATACGCAGTATTTT. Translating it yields CASSLITSGGTDTQYF.

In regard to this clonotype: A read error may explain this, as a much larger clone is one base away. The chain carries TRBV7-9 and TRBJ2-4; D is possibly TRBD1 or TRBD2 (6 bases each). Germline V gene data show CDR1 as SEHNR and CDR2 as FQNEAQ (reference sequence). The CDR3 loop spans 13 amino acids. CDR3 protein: CAGSVPGADIQYF. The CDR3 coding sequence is TGTGCCGGCAGCGTCCCGGGGGCGGACATTCAGTACTTC.

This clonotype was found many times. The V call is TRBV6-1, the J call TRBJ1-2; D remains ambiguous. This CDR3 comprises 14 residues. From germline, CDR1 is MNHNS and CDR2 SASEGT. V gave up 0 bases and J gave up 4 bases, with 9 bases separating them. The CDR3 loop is CASSEAPVFYGYTF. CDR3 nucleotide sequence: TGTGCCAGCAGTGAAGCACCCGTTTTCTATGGCTACACCTTC.

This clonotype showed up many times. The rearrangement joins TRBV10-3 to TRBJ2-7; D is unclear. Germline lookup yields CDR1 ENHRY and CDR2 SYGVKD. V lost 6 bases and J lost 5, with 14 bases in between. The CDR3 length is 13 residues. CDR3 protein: CAISYDWLNEQYF. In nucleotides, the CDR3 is TGTGCCATCAGCTACGACTGGTTGAACGAGCAGTACTTC.

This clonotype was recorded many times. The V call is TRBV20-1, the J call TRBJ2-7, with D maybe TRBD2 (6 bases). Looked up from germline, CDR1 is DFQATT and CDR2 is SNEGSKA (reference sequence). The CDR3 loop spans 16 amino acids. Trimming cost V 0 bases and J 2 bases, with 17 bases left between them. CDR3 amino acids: CSARDSGGTGTYEQYF. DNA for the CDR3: TGCAGTGCTAGAGATTCGGGTGGGACTGGAACCTACGAGCAGTACTTC.

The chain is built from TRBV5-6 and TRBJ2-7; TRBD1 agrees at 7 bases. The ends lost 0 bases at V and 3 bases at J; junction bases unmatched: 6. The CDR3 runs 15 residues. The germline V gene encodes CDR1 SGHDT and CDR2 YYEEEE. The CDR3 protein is CASSLADRANYEQYF. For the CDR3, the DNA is TGTGCCAGCAGCTTGGCCGACAGGGCGAACTACGAGCAGTACTTC. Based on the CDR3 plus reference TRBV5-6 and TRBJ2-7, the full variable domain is DAGVTQSPTHLIKTRGQQVTLRCSPKSGHDTVSWYQQALGQGPQFIFQYYEEEERQRGNFPDRFSGHQFPNYSSELNVNALLLGDSALYLCASSLADRANYEQYFGPGTRLTVT.

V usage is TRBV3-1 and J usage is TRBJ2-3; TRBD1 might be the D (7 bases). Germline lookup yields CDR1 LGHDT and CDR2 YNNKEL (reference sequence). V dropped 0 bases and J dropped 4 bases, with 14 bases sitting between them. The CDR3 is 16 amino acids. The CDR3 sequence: CASSQDQGGLADTQYF. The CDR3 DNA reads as TGTGCCAGCAGCCAAGATCAGGGGGGCTTAGCAGATACGCAGTATTTT.